The entry below describes one TCR beta chain. The data belong to a study of blood T cell repertoires in COVID-19. Patients of the Seattle cohort, enrolled during active infection, were followed longitudinally. Per the original methods: The assay estimated nucleated cells by amplifying reference gene primers. Assay: immunoSEQ multiplex PCR; the TCRdb copy retains only in-frame clones and omits some. V and J calls and clone size are given by that table; D and trimming were obtained from the DNA. Among tens of thousands of clones listed, more than 70% were seen once. The sample comprised peripheral blood. This TCR came from a man in his sixties or seventies with COVID-19, enrolled during active disease.

The CDR3 DNA reads as TGTGCCAGCAGTATATCGGTTAACTATGGCTACACCTTC. Its translation: CASSISVNYGYTF. The chain is built from TRBV28 and TRBJ1-2; D is unclear. Germline loops: CDR1 MDHEN, CDR2 SYDVKM. With 5 bases removed from V and 1 base from J, the gap between germline ends came to 8 bases. The CDR3 spans 13 residues.